These 17 T cell receptor beta chains came from one sample sequenced in a study of beta chain features in type 1 diabetes. Study-wide points: All four CD4+ subsets from Type 1 diabetes patients carried moderately but significantly shorter TCRB CDR3s.

cDNA synthesis used the whole RNA isolate, giving expressed TCRB sequences. Method: immunoSEQ multiplex PCR; TCRdb's copy keeps in-frame clones and lacks some. The sample records almost 350,000 clones, around 9% being singletons. These receptors' antigens are unknown. The sample was central memory CD4+ T cells from blood. The source of these receptors is a man younger than 40 with type 1 diabetes.

The J gene is TRBJ2-7, the V gene TRBV7-2; D is possibly TRBD1 or TRBD2 (6 bases each). CDR1 and CDR2 from the germline V gene are SGHTA and FQGNSA. Trimming took off 5 bases at V and 1 base at J, with 18 bases between the two ends. This CDR3 is built from 16 residues. The CDR3 nucleotides read TGTGCCAGCAGCCCAATGGGTCCGGGGGCATCCTACGAGCAGTACTTC. Its translation is CASSPMGPGASYEQYF.

The chain recombines TRBV18 with TRBJ2-3, with D possibly matching TRBD1 (6 bases). V was trimmed by 3 bases and J by 6 bases, leaving 10 bases between them. The CDR3 length is 13 residues. Germline loops: CDR1 KGHSH, CDR2 LQKENI. The CDR3 nucleotides are TGTGCCAGCTCACCTCCAACAGGGGATACGCAGTATTTT. It yields the protein CASSPPTGDTQYF.

This clone was seen only a few times. The CDR3 DNA reads as TGTGCCAGCACCGAAGTCTACGGACAGTGGACTGAAGCTTTCTTT. Translated: CASTEVYGQWTEAFF. This chain links TRBV6-5 with TRBJ1-1; D might be TRBD1 (6 bases). Germline CDR1 is MNHEY and CDR2 is SVGAGI. With 7 bases removed from V and 5 bases from J, the gap between germline ends came to 20 bases. This CDR3 contains 15 residues.

The chain couples TRBV7-9 to TRBJ1-2; D gene ambiguous. The CDR3 covers 13 residues. The germline V gene encodes CDR1 SEHNR and CDR2 FQNEAQ (reference sequence). The V end lost 5 bases, the J end lost 4 bases, and 11 bases lay between the germline ends. This CDR3 is CASSTTATYGYTF. CDR3 nucleotides: TGTGCCAGCAGCACGACCGCAACCTATGGCTACACCTTC.

V and J are TRBV5-4 and TRBJ2-2, with D perhaps TRBD1 (5 bases). This CDR3 is built from 14 residues. Trimming removed 4 bases from V and 0 bases from J, with 7 bases in between. The V gene's germline CDR1 is SGHNT and CDR2 YYREEE (reference sequence). CDR3 coding DNA: TGTGCCAGCAGCCTCAGGGCGAACACCGGGGAGCTGTTTTTT. Translated, it gives CASSLRANTGELFF.

This clone was seen only a few times. The chain's CDR3 is CASSLGASGGYEQYF. CDR3 sequence (DNA): TGTGCCAGCAGCCTGGGGGCTAGCGGGGGTTACGAGCAGTACTTC. The chain uses TRBV7-9 and TRBJ2-5; TRBD2 agrees at 10 bases. The DNA matches TRBJ2-7 better at its end, which makes the J call doubtful. Germline V gives CDR1 SEHNR, CDR2 FQNEAQ (reference sequence). There are 15 residues in the CDR3.

This clone was seen more than once but under ten times. The rearrangement joins TRBV30 to TRBJ2-1; possible D gene TRBD1, 6 bases. This CDR3 has 16 residues. Per the germline V gene, CDR1 is GTSNPN and CDR2 is SVGIG (reference sequence). Between the trimmed V and J ends, which lost 2 bases and 11 bases, there was a span of 25 bases. The CDR3: CAWSQNRVWGRIKQFF. The CDR3 DNA reads as TGTGCCTGGAGTCAAAACCGTGTGTGGGGGCGGATCAAGCAGTTCTTC.

Only a few counts were recorded for this clone. The chain joins TRBV7-2 to TRBJ1-1; the D gene is possibly TRBD1 (6 bases). This CDR3 is 16 amino acids long. Germline V gives CDR1 SGHTA, CDR2 FQGNSA. Trimming removed 5 bases at V and 3 bases at J, with 19 bases between. The CDR3 spells CASSIRDTLGYTEAFF. Here the CDR3 DNA reads TGTGCCAGCAGCATCCGGGACACTTTGGGATACACTGAAGCTTTCTTT.

The chain recombines TRBV28 with TRBJ1-2; 7 bases fit TRBD1. Per the germline V gene, CDR1 is MDHEN and CDR2 is SYDVKM. J lost 7 bases, V lost 3 bases, and 11 bases had no gene match. The CDR3 is made up of 15 amino acids. The CDR3 region is CASSFTPTGEGGYTF. The CDR3 nucleotides read TGTGCCAGCAGTTTCACCCCAACAGGGGAGGGTGGCTACACCTTC.

A few counts support this clone. This sequence joins TRBV7-6 and TRBJ2-4, with D perhaps TRBD2 (5 bases). The V gene lost 4 bases and the J gene lost 6 bases, with 10 bases spanning the gap. Germline V gives CDR1 SGHVS, CDR2 FNYEAQ. The CDR3 totals 13 residues. The CDR3 loop reads CASSSRSANIQYF. CDR3 nucleotide sequence: TGTGCCAGCAGCTCCCGTAGCGCAAACATTCAGTACTTC.

The chain combines TRBV11-2 with TRBJ2-7; no clear D gene. Looked up from germline, CDR1 is SGHAT and CDR2 is FQNNGV. V lost 4 bases and J 2 bases, leaving 12 bases between the germline ends. The CDR3 contains 14 residues. CDR3 residues: CASSSWVGPYEQYF. CDR3 sequence (DNA): TGTGCCAGCAGCTCTTGGGTTGGTCCCTACGAGCAGTACTTC.

This clone was detected a few times. The chain is built from TRBV11-2 and TRBJ2-4, with 7 bases that match TRBD1. The CDR3 runs 14 residues. Germline loops: CDR1 SGHAT, CDR2 FQNNGV. With V trimmed by 3 bases and J by 7 bases, 6 bases remained unmatched. CDR3 residues: CASSLGQQWNIQYF. The CDR3 DNA follows: TGTGCCAGCAGCTTGGGACAGCAATGGAACATTCAGTACTTC.

A few counts support this clone. The chain joins TRBV11-2 to TRBJ1-2; D is uncertain. V gave up 0 bases and J gave up 4 bases, with 12 bases separating them. The CDR3 length is 15 residues. Germline CDR1 reads SGHAT; CDR2 reads FQNNGV. DNA for the CDR3: TGTGCCAGCAGCTTAGATCCCTCGAACTTCTATGGCTACACCTTC. Its translation is CASSLDPSNFYGYTF. Drawing the rest from reference TRBV11-2 and TRBJ1-2, the complete variable domain is EAGVAQSPRYKIIEKRQSVAFWCNPISGHATLYWYQQILGQGPKLLIQFQNNGVVDDSQLPKDRFSAERLKGVDSTLKIQPAKLEDSAVYLCASSLDPSNFYGYTFGSGTRLTVV.

V usage is TRBV18 and J usage is TRBJ2-5; tentatively, D is TRBD1 or TRBD2 (5 bases each). The CDR3 extends over 13 amino acids. Trimming stripped 3 bases from V and 3 bases from J, with 8 bases between. Germline values: CDR1 KGHSH, CDR2 LQKENI. The CDR3 DNA is TGTGCCAGCTCACCCCAGGGAGAAGAGACCCAGTACTTC. Translating it yields CASSPQGEETQYF.

This clone was seen only a few times. CDR3 protein: CASSLDHERTEAFF. The CDR3 nucleotides are TGCGCCAGCAGCTTGGATCACGAACGAACTGAAGCTTTCTTT. The chain links TRBV5-1 to TRBJ1-1, with D uncertain. This CDR3 has 14 residues. Germline assignment: CDR1 SGHRS and CDR2 YFSETQ. The V and J ends lost 0 bases and 5 bases respectively, with 11 bases between them.

This chain links TRBV7-2 with TRBJ2-5, with 7 bases lining up with TRBD1. V lost 3 bases and J lost 4; bases outside the gene matches: 8. The germline V gene has CDR1 SGHTA and CDR2 FQGNSA. The CDR3 sequence is 15 residues long. In DNA form, the CDR3 reads TGTGCCAGCAGCTTTCAGACAGGGCGAGGAGAGACCCAGTACTTC. This encodes CASSFQTGRGETQYF.

The chain uses TRBV10-3 and TRBJ1-5, with TRBD1 identical over 10 bases. This CDR3 is built from 13 residues. With 11 bases clipped from V and 5 bases from J, the junction kept 6 bases outside the gene matches. Per the germline V gene, CDR1 is ENHRY and CDR2 is SYGVKD. As DNA, the CDR3 is TGTGCCTCAAGCGGGACAGGGGATCAGCCCCAGCATTTT. This sequence encodes CASSGTGDQPQHF.